This paragraph covers one TCR beta chain sequence. The target antigen is unknown. This sample is drawn from a study of cytomegalovirus exposure and HLA in healthy donors. The wider study: The Caucasian-associated ancestry cluster contained about 80% of the roughly 400 genotyped donors.

Healthy donors of bone marrow made up the group. A multiplex PCR was run with 60 Vbeta primers and 13 Jbeta primers. Libraries were prepared by immunoSEQ multiplex PCR; TCRdb keeps only in-frame clonotypes and omits some of them. The table records approximately 210,000 clones, approximately 80% of them present only once. Notes on the study in general: Within a later analysis, the majority of CMV-associated TCR beta chains appeared HLA-restricted. One variant, a missense change in DCLRE1C, was linked in a later analysis to TCR beta V- and J-gene trimming.

The TCR sequence derives from a woman aged 40 to 50 in good health and CMV-seronegative. The sequenced sample consisted of PBMCs.

The CDR3 here is CASSISAVGNYGYTF. As DNA, the CDR3 is TGTGCCAGCAGTATCAGTGCGGTCGGGAACTATGGCTACACCTTC. The V gene is TRBV28, the J gene TRBJ1-2; D unresolved. This CDR3 has 15 amino acids. Between the trimmed V and J ends, which lost 5 bases and 2 bases, there was a span of 15 bases. Looked up from germline, CDR1 is MDHEN and CDR2 is SYDVKM.